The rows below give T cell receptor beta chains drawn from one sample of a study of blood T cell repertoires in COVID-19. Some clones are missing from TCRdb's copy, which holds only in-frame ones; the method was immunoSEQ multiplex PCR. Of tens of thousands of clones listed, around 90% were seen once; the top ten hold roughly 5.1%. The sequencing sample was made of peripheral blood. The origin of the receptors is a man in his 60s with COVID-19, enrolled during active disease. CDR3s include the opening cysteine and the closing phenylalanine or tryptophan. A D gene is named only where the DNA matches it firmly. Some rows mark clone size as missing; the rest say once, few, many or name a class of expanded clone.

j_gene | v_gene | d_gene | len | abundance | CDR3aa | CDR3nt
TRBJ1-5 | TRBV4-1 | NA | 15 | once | CASSQRTYSNQPQHF | TGCGCCAGCAGCCAGAGGACATATAGCAATCAGCCCCAGCATTTT
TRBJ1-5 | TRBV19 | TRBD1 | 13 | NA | CASRGQGSQPQHF | TGTGCCAGTAGGGGACAGGGCAGTCAGCCCCAGCATTTT
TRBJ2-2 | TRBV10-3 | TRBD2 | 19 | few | CAISESTVMAGGSTGELFF | TGTGCCATCAGTGAGTCAACAGTAATGGCGGGAGGCTCCACCGGGGAGCTGTTTTTT
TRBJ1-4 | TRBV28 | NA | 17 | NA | CASSFVPGNFNNEKLFF | TGTGCCAGCAGTTTTGTCCCAGGGAATTTTAATAATGAAAAACTGTTTTTT
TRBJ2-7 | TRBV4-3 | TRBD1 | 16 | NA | CASSQVRTGGSYEQYF | TGCGCCAGCAGCCAGGTAAGGACAGGGGGCTCCTACGAGCAGTACTTC
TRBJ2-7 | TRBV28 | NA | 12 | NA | CASSPNAYEQYF | TGTGCCAGCAGTCCCAATGCCTACGAGCAGTACTTC
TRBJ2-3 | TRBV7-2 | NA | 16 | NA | CASSGRTARPADTQYF | TGTGCCAGCAGCGGGCGGACAGCTAGGCCTGCGGATACGCAGTATTTT
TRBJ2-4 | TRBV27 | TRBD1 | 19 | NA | CASSPRDRGPSRQKNIQYF | TGTGCCAGCAGTCCCCGGGACAGGGGCCCCTCGCGTCAAAAAAACATTCAGTACTTC
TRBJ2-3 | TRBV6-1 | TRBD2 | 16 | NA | CASSASGRAGTDTQYF | TGTGCCAGCAGTGCTAGCGGGAGGGCTGGCACAGATACGCAGTATTTT
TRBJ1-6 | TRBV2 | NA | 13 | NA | CASFLGQQAPLHF | TGTGCCAGCTTTTTAGGACAGCAGGCACCCCTCCACTTT
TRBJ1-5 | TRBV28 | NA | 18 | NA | CASSPPLLPRGKNQPQHF | TGTGCCAGCAGTCCCCCTCTACTACCCAGGGGAAAAAATCAGCCCCAGCATTTT
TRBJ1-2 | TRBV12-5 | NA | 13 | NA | CASLASEDDGYTF | TGTGCTAGCCTGGCCTCGGAGGACGATGGCTACACCTTC
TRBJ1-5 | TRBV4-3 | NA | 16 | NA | CASSQDAGGRNQPQHF | TGCGCCAGCAGCCAAGATGCTGGGGGCCGCAATCAGCCCCAGCATTTT
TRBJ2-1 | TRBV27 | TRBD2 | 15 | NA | CASSSGTSPANEQFF | TGTGCCAGCAGTAGTGGGACTAGCCCGGCCAATGAGCAGTTCTTC
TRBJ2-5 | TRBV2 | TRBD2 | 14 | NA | CASRDSGNQETQYF | TGTGCCAGCCGTGATAGCGGGAACCAAGAGACCCAGTACTTC
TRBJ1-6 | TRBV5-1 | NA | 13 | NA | CASSLVLGEPLHF | TGCGCCAGCAGCTTGGTTCTCGGTGAGCCCCTCCACTTT
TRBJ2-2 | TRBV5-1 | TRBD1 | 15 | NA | CASSRTGGNTGELFF | TGCGCCAGCAGCAGAACAGGGGGGAACACCGGGGAGCTGTTTTTT
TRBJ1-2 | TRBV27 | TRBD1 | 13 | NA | CASSFQQGGLDTF | TGTGCCAGCAGTTTCCAACAGGGGGGTCTCGACACCTTC
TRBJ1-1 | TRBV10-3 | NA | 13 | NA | CAIRGGPSVEAFF | TGTGCCATCAGGGGGGGGCCGAGTGTTGAAGCTTTCTTT
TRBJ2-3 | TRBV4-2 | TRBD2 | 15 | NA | CASSQGSGSTDTQYF | TGTGCCAGCAGCCAAGGTAGCGGGAGCACAGATACGCAGTATTTT
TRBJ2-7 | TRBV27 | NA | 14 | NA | CASSLSRGTYEQYF | TGTGCCAGCAGTTTATCCAGGGGAACCTACGAGCAGTACTTC
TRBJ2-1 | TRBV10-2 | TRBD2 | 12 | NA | CASGRGGNEQFF | TGCGCCAGCGGGAGGGGCGGGAATGAGCAGTTCTTC
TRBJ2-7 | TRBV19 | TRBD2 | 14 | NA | CASSIYGRAAEQYF | TGTGCCAGTAGTATCTACGGGAGGGCCGCCGAGCAGTACTTC
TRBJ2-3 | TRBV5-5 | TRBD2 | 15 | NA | CASTGTSGGWDTQYF | TGTGCCAGCACCGGGACTAGCGGAGGGTGGGATACGCAGTATTTT
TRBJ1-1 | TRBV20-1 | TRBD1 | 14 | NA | CSASMGQPNTEAFF | TGCAGTGCTAGTATGGGACAGCCGAACACTGAAGCTTTCTTT
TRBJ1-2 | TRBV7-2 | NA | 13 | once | CASSLVWRNGYTF | TGTGCCAGCAGCTTAGTATGGAGGAATGGCTACACCTTC
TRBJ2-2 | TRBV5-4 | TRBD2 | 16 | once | CASSRSSGTNTGELFF | TGTGCCAGCAGCAGATCTAGCGGTACGAACACCGGGGAGCTGTTTTTT
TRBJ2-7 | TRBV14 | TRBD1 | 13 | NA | CASSRTGGDEQYF | TGTGCCAGCAGCCGGACAGGGGGGGACGAGCAGTACTTC
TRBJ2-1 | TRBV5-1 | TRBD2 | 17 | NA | CASSATPLAGEGNEQFF | TGCGCCAGCAGCGCCACGCCACTAGCGGGAGAGGGCAATGAGCAGTTCTTC
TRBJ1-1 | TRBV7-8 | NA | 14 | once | CASSFRGGNTEAFF | TGTGCCAGCAGCTTCAGGGGCGGCAACACTGAAGCTTTCTTT
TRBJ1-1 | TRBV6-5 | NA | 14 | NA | CASSRETGTQEAFF | TGTGCCAGCAGCAGAGAGACAGGCACTCAGGAGGCTTTCTTT
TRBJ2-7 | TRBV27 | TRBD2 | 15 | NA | CASSLSLPGGPEQYF | TGTGCCAGCAGTTTATCTTTGCCGGGAGGGCCCGAGCAGTACTTC
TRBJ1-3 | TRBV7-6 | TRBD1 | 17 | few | CASSLAGQTFSGNTIYF | TGTGCCAGCAGCTTAGCGGGACAGACTTTCTCTGGAAACACCATATATTTT
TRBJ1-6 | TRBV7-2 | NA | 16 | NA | CASSRTRNSNNSPLHF | TGTGCCAGCAGCCGTACGAGGAACTCCAATAATTCACCCCTCCACTTT
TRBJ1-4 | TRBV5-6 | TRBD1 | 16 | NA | CASSSIQGSAHEKLFF | TGTGCCAGCAGCTCGATACAGGGGAGCGCCCATGAAAAACTGTTTTTT
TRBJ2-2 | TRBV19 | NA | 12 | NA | CASRKRTGELFF | TGTGCCAGTAGGAAGAGGACCGGGGAGCTGTTTTTT
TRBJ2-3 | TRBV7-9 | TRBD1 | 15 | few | CASSPRQGGTDTQYF | TGTGCCAGCAGCCCTAGACAGGGTGGCACAGATACGCAGTATTTT
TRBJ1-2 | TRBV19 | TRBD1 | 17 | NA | CASSPRDRVDTNYGYTF | TGTGCCAGTAGTCCAAGGGACAGGGTGGATACTAACTATGGCTACACCTTC
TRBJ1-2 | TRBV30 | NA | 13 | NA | CAWGRGTGLVQTF | NA
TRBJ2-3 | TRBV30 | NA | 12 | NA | CAWGTVGDTQYF | TGTGCCTGGGGAACTGTGGGCGATACGCAGTATTTT
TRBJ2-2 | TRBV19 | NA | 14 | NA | CASRQGRETGELFF | TGTGCCAGTAGGCAGGGGAGAGAAACCGGGGAGCTGTTTTTT
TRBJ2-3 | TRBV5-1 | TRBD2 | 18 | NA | CASSAGLAGGVSTDTQYF | TGCGCCAGCAGCGCGGGACTAGCGGGAGGGGTTTCCACAGATACGCAGTATTTT
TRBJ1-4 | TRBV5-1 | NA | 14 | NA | CASSFNMFNEKLFF | TGCGCCAGCAGCTTCAACATGTTTAATGAAAAACTGTTTTTT
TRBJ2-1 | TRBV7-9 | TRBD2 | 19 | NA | CASSPLLTLTSGRHNEQFF | TGTGCCAGCAGCCCGCTACTTACCCTGACTAGCGGGCGGCACAATGAGCAGTTCTTC
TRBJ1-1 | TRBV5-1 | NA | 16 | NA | CASSLAPPTVNTEAFF | TGCGCCAGCAGCTTGGCACCGCCGACAGTGAACACTGAAGCTTTCTTT
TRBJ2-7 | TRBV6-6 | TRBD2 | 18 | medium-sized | CASSPPGLSSGIGDEQYF | TGTGCCAGCAGTCCACCCGGACTATCTAGCGGGATCGGGGACGAGCAGTACTTC
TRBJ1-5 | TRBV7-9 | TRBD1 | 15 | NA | CASDSGTVDNQPQHF | TGTGCCAGCGACTCCGGGACAGTGGACAATCAGCCCCAGCATTTT